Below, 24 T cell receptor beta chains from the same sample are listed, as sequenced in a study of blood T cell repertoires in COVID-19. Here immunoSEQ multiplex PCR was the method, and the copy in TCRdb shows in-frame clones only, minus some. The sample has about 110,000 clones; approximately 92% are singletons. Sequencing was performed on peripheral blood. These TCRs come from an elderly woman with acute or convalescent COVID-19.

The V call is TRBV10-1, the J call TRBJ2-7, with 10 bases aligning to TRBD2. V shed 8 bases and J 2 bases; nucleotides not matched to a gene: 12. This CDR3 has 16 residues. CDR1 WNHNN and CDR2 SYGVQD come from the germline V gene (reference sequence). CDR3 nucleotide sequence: TGCGCCAGCTCAGGACGAGCTAGCGGGGGAACCTACGAGCAGTACTTC. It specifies CASSGRASGGTYEQYF.

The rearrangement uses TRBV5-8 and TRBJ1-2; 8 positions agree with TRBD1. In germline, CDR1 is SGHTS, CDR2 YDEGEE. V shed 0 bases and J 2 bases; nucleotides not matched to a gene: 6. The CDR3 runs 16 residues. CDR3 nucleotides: TGTGCCAGCAGCTTGGGGACAGGGAACGGAAACTATGGCTACACCTTC. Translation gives CASSLGTGNGNYGYTF. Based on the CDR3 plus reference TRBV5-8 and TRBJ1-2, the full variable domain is EAGVTQSPTHLIKTRGQQATLRCSPISGHTSVYWYQQALGLGLQFLLWYDEGEERNRGNFPPRFSGRQFPNYSSELNVNALELEDSALYLCASSLGTGNGNYGYTFGSGTRLTVV.

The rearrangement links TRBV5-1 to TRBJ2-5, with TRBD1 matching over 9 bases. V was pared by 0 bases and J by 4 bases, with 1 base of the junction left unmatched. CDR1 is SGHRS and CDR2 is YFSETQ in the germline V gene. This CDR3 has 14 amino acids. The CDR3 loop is CASSLGQGGETQYF. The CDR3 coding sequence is TGCGCCAGCAGCTTGGGACAGGGGGGAGAGACCCAGTACTTC.

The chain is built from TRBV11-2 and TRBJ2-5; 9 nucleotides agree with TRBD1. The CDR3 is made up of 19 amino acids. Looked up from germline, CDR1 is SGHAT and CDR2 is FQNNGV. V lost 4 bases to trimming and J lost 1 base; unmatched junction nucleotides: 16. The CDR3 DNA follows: TGTGCCAGCAGCTGGACTGCCGGGACAGGGAACAAGTTCCAAGAGACCCAGTACTTC. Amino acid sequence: CASSWTAGTGNKFQETQYF.

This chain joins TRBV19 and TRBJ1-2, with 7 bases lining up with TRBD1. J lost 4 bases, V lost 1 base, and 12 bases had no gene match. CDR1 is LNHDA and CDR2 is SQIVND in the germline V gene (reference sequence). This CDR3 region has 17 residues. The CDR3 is CASSIGGTGALSYGYTF. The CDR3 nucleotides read TGTGCCAGTAGTATAGGAGGAACAGGGGCGTTGTCCTATGGCTACACCTTC. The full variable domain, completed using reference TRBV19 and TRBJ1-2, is DGGITQSPKYLFRKEGQNVTLSCEQNLNHDAMYWYRQDPGQGLRLIYYSQIVNDFQKGDIAEGYSVSREKKESFPLTVTSAQKNPTAFYLCASSIGGTGALSYGYTFGSGTRLTVV.

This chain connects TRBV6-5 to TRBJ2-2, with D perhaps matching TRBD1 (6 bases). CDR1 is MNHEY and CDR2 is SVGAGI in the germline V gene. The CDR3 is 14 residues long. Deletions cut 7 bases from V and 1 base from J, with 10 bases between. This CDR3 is CASTGQRNTGELFF. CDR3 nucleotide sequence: TGTGCCAGCACTGGACAGAGGAACACCGGGGAGCTGTTTTTT.

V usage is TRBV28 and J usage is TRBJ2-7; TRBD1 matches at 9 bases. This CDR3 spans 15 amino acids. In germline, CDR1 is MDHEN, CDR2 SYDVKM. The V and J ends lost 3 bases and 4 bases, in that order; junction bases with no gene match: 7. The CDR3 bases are TGTGCCAGCAGTTTTCGTGGACAGGGGAGATACGAGCAGTACTTC. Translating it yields CASSFRGQGRYEQYF.

CDR3 DNA sequence: TGTGCCAGCTCACCGGTCGGGGGACGGGCGCATGAGGGCTACACCTTC. It codes for CASSPVGGRAHEGYTF. The chain links TRBV18 to TRBJ1-2; the D gene is possibly TRBD1 (5 bases). This CDR3 contains 16 residues. The germline V gene encodes CDR1 KGHSH and CDR2 LQKENI. The ends were cut back, 3 bases at V and 8 bases at J, with 22 bases in the middle.

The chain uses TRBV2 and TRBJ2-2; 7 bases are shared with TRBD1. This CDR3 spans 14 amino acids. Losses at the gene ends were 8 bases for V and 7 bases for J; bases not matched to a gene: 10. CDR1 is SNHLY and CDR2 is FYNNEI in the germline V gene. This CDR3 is CASGQGVIGGELFF. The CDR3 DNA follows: TGTGCCAGCGGGCAGGGGGTCATTGGCGGGGAGCTGTTTTTT. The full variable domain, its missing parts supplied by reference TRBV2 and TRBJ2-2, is EPEVTQTPSHQVTQMGQEVILRCVPISNHLYFYWYRQILGQKVEFLVSFYNNEISEKSEIFDDQFSVERPDGSNFTLKIRSTKLEDSAMYFCASGQGVIGGELFFGEGSRLTVL.

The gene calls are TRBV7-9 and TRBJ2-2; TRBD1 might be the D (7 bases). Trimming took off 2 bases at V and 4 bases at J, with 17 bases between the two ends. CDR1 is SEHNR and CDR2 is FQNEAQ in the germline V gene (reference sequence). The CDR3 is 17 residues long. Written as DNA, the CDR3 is TGTGCCAGCAGCTTAAGGTCGGCAGGGGGAGGCACCGGGGAGCTGTTTTTT. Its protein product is CASSLRSAGGGTGELFF.

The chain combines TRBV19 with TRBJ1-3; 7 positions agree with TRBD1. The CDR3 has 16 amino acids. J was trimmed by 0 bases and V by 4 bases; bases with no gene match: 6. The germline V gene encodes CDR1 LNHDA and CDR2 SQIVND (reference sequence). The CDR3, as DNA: TGTGCCAGTAGTACCATGGACAGGCGCTCTGGAAACACCATATATTTT. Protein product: CASSTMDRRSGNTIYF.

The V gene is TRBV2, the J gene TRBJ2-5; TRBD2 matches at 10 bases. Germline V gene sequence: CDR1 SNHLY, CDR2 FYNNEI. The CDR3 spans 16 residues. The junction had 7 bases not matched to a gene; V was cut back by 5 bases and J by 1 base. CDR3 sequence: CASSSWTSGIQETQYF. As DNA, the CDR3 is TGTGCCAGCAGTTCCTGGACTAGCGGAATCCAAGAGACCCAGTACTTC.

In DNA, the CDR3 is TGCGCCAGCAGCCCCACTAGCGGGGGGTCCAATGAGCAGTTCTTC. It specifies CASSPTSGGSNEQFF. The rearrangement uses TRBV4-3 and TRBJ2-1, with TRBD2 matching 12 bases. The J segment lost 6 bases and the V segment lost 4 bases, leaving 4 bases of the junction unmatched. Germline V CDR1 and CDR2: LGHNA, YSLEER. The length of the CDR3 is 15 residues.

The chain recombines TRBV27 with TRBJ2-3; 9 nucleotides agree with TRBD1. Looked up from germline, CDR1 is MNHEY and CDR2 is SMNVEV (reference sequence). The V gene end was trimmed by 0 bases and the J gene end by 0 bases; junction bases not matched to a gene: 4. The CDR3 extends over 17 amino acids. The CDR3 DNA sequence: TGTGCCAGCAGTTTATCGAGGGGACAGGGTAGCACAGATACGCAGTATTTT. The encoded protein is CASSLSRGQGSTDTQYF.

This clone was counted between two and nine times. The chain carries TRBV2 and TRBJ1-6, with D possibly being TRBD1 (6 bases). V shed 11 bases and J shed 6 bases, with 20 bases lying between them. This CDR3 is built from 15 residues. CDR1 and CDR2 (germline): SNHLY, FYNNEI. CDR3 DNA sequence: TGTGCCGGAAGACGAGGGGGGGCTAGTAATTCACCCCTCCACTTT. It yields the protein CAGRRGGASNSPLHF.

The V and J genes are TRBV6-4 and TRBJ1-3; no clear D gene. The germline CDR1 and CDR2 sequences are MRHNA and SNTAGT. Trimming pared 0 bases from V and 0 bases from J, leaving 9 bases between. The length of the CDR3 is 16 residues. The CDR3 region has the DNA TGTGCCAGCAGTGACTCCCCGAGGGTCTCTGGAAACACCATATATTTT. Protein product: CASSDSPRVSGNTIYF.

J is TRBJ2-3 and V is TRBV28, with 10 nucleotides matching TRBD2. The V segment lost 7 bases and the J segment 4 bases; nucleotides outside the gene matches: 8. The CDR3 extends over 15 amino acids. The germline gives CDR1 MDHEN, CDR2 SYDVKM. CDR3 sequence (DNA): TGTGCCAGCAACCTAAGCGGGGGGGCCCCAGATACGCAGTATTTT. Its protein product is CASNLSGGAPDTQYF.

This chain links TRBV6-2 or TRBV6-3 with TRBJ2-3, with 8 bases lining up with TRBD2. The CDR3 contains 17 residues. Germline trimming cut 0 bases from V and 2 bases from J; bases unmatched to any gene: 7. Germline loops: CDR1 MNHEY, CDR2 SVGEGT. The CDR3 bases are TGTGCCAGCAGTTACTCGTCGCGGGGGGCCAACACAGATACGCAGTATTTT. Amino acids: CASSYSSRGANTDTQYF.

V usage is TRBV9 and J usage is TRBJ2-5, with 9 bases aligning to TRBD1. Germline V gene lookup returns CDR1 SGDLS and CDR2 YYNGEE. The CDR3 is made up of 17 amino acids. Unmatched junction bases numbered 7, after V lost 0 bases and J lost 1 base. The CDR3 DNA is TGTGCCAGCAGCGTAGCCGGGACAGGGTCCCCCCAAGAGACCCAGTACTTC. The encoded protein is CASSVAGTGSPQETQYF. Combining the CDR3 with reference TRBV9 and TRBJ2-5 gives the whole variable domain DSGVTQTPKHLITATGQRVTLRCSPRSGDLSVYWYQQSLDQGLQFLIQYYNGEERAKGNILERFSAQQFPDLHSELNLSSLELGDSALYFCASSVAGTGSPQETQYFGPGTRLLVL.

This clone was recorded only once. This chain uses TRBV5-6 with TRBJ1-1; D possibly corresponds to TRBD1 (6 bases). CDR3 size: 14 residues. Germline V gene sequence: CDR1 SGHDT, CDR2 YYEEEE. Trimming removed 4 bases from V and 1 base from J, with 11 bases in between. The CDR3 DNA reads TGTGCCAGCAGCCGAGGGACACCGAACACTGAAGCTTTCTTT. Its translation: CASSRGTPNTEAFF.

The CDR3 is CSVEGGGAFGAEQFF. The DNA of the CDR3 is TGCAGCGTTGAAGGAGGGGGGGCCTTTGGAGCTGAGCAGTTCTTC. V usage is TRBV29-1 and J usage is TRBJ2-1, with D tentatively TRBD2 (7 bases). Trimming removed 1 base at V and 9 bases at J, with 19 bases between. Germline V lookup: CDR1 SQVTM, CDR2 ANQGSEA. The CDR3 sequence is 15 residues long.

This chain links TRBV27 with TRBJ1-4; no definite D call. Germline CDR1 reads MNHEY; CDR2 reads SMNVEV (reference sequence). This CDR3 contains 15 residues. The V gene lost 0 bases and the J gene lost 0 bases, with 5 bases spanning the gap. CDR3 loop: CASSLSAATNEKLFF. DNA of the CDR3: TGTGCCAGCAGTTTATCAGCCGCAACTAATGAAAAACTGTTTTTT.

CDR3 in amino acids: CAISDWGGSDTQYF. In DNA, the CDR3 is TGTGCCATCAGTGATTGGGGGGGTTCAGATACGCAGTATTTT. V and J are TRBV10-3 and TRBJ2-3; 7 bases fit TRBD2. Germline trimming cut 3 bases from V and 4 bases from J; bases unmatched to any gene: 4. This CDR3 has 14 residues. From germline, CDR1 is ENHRY and CDR2 SYGVKD.

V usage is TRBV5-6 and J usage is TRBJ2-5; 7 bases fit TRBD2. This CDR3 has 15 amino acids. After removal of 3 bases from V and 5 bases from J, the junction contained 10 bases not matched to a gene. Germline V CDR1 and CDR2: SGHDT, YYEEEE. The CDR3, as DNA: TGTGCCAGCAGCTACTCCTGGGGGGGGGACGAGACCCAGTACTTC. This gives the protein CASSYSWGGDETQYF. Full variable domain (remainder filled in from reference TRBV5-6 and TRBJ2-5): DAGVTQSPTHLIKTRGQQVTLRCSPKSGHDTVSWYQQALGQGPQFIFQYYEEEERQRGNFPDRFSGHQFPNYSSELNVNALLLGDSALYLCASSYSWGGDETQYFGPGTRLLVL.